The clone carrying this T cell receptor beta chain was counted many times. Antigen: not known. CDR3 length: 14 residues. Losses at the gene ends were 6 bases for V and 4 bases for J; bases not matched to a gene: 7. The germline gives CDR1 MNHNS, CDR2 SASEGT. This sample stems from a study of regulatory T cells in long-lasting Graves disease. Building of the TCR beta libraries involved iRepertoire HTBI primers and Arm-PCR of CDR3 regions. TCRdb called the multiplex PCR reads again in MiXCR, with one record for every CDR3 protein. The profile shows 350,000 to 400,000 distinct CDR3 sequences, around 15% of them singletons. Study outcomes and limitations: Patients whose Graves' disease persisted exhibited lower TCR diversity than those newly diagnosed.

Time point denoted: newly diagnosed GD, antithyroid drugs for less than 3 months. The TCR library was prepared using RNA isolated from PBMCs. These data were also reused for a study on T cells in Graves' hyperthyroidism and ophthalmopathy. That paper states: Any patient presenting with uncontrolled infection, other autoimmune disease, pregnancy or lactation was left out. Initially, a first-round RT-PCR of the TCR CDR3 employed the HTBI primer set. Onset of ophthalmopathy came a median roughly 6 months after the model predicted it.

This TCR was sampled from a woman under 30 with Graves disease. The genes are TRBV6-1 and TRBJ2-7; 9 bases map to TRBD1. The sequenced sample was peripheral blood mononuclear cells (PBMCs), obtained at new diagnosis, from a patient treated with antithyroid drugs. The CDR3: CASSLQGATYEQYF. CDR3 sequence (DNA): TGTGCCAGCAGCTTACAGGGGGCTACGTACGAGCAGTACTTC.